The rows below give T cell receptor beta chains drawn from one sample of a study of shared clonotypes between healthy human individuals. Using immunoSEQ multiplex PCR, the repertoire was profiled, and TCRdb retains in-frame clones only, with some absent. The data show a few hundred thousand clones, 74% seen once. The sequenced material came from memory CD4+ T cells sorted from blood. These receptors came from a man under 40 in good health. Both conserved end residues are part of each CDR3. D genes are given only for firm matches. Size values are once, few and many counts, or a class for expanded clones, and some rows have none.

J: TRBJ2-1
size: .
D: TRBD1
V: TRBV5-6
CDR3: CASSMRGTGSYNEQFF
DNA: TGTGCCAGCAGCATGAGGGGGACAGGGTCGTACAATGAGCAGTTCTTC

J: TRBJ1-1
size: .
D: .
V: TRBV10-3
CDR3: CAIRPGAGDTEAFF
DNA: TGTGCCATCCGTCCGGGGGCCGGGGACACTGAAGCTTTCTTT

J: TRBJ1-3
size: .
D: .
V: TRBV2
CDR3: CASSPSAWGNTIYF
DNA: TGTGCCAGCAGTCCCAGCGCCTGGGGCAACACCATATATTTT

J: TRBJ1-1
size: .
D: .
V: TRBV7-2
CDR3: CASSLFGGRNTEAFF
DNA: TGTGCCAGCAGCTTATTCGGGGGCAGGAACACTGAAGCTTTCTTT

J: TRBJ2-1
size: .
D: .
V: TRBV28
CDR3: CASSLRGLVYNEQFF
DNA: TGTGCCAGCAGTTTAAGGGGGTTAGTCTACAATGAGCAGTTCTTC

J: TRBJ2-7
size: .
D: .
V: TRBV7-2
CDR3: CASSVGSGPYEQYF
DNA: TGTGCCAGCAGCGTGGGGAGCGGACCCTACGAGCAGTACTTC

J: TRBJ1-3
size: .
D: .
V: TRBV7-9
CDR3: CASSLLMGGSRDSGNTIYF
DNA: TGTGCCAGCAGCTTACTAATGGGCGGCAGTAGGGACTCTGGAAACACCATATATTTT

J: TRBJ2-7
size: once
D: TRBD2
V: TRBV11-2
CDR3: CASSLQSGIASYEQYF
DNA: TGTGCCAGCAGCTTACAAAGCGGGATAGCCTCCTACGAGCAGTACTTC

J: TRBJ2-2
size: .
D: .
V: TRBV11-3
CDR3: CASRVGTNTGELFF
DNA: TGCGCCAGCAGGGTTGGGACTAACACCGGGGAGCTGTTTTTT

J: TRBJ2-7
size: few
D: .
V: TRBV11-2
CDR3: CASSLDHGIQISSYEQYF
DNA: TGTGCCAGCAGCTTAGATCACGGGATCCAGATAAGCTCCTACGAGCAGTACTTC

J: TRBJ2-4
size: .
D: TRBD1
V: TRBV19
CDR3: CASSTQGVQAKNIQYF
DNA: TGTGCCAGTAGTACCCAGGGGGTTCAAGCCAAAAACATTCAGTACTTC

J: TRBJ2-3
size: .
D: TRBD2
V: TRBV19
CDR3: CASSAGLAGGLTQYF
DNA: TGTGCCAGTAGTGCCGGACTAGCGGGAGGACTTACGCAGTATTTT

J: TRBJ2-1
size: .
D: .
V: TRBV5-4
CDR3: CASSPVPGDEQFF
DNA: TGTGCCAGCAGCCCAGTACCCGGTGATGAGCAGTTCTTC

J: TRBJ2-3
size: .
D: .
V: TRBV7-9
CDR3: CASSLASGSGVDTQYF
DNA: TGTGCCAGCAGCTTAGCTTCTGGTTCGGGTGTAGATACGCAGTATTTT

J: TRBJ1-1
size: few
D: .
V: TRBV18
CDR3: CASSPSKTSDPFF
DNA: TGTGCCAGCTCACCATCGAAGACATCTGATCCTTTCTTT

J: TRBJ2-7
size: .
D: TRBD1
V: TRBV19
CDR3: CASSKRTGGYSYEQYF
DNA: TGTGCCAGTAGTAAACGCACAGGGGGTTACTCCTACGAGCAGTACTTC